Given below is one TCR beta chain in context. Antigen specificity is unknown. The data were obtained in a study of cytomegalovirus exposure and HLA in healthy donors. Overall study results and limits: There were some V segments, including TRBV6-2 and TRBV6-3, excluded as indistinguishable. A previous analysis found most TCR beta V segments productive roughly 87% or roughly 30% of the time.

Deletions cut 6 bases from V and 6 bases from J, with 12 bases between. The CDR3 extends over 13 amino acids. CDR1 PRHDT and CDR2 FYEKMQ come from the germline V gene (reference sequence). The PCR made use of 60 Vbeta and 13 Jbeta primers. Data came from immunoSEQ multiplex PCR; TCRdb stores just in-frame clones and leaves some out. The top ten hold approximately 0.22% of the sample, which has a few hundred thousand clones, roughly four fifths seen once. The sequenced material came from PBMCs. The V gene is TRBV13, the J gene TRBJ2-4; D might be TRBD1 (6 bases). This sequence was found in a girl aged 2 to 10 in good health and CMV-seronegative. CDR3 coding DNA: TGTGCCAGCAGGCAACAGGGCGGAAACATTCAGTACTTC. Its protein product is CASRQQGGNIQYF.